The 27 T cell receptor beta chains given below trace back to one sample, sequenced in a study of T cell clonality in common variable immunodeficiency. Study-level results: In common variable immunodeficiency, TCR beta chains reportedly carried fewer deletions and N-nucleotide insertions.

Some clones are missing from TCRdb's copy, which holds only in-frame ones; the method was immunoSEQ multiplex PCR. The sample has around 13,000 clones, none seen only once. What these receptors recognize is not known. Sequences were obtained from peripheral blood mononuclear cells. The receptors were gathered from a human donor with common variable immunodeficiency.

The sample holds a few counts of this clone. The CDR3 goes on 3 residues after the read ends, and that part is filled in from the germline J gene. The V call is TRBV7-6, the J call TRBJ1-2; the D gene is possibly TRBD1 (6 bases). The CDR3 consists of 16 residues. The V end was cut by 1 base, the J end by 5 bases, with 17 bases between. Germline V gene sequence: CDR1 SGHVS, CDR2 FNYEAQ. The CDR3 is CASSLDPAQGEYGYTF. CDR3 DNA (partial): TGTGCCAGCAGCTTAGACCCCGCACAGGGCGAATATGGC.

Note on this clone: The CDR3 is cut off 3 residues early in the read; its end comes from the germline J gene. V and J are TRBV5-1 and TRBJ1-4; the match to TRBD1 covers 10 bases. The germline V gene encodes CDR1 SGHRS and CDR2 YFSETQ. V was clipped by 0 bases and J by 6 bases; unmatched bases: 2. This CDR3 contains 15 residues. The CDR3: CASSLADRGYEKLFF. Partial CDR3 DNA: TGCGCCAGCAGCTTGGCGGACAGGGGGTATGAAAAA. Based on the CDR3 plus reference TRBV5-1 and TRBJ1-4, the full variable domain is KAGVTQTPRYLIKTRGQQVTLSCSPISGHRSVSWYQQTPGQGLQFLFEYFSETQRNKGNFPGRFSGRQFSNSRSEMNVSTLELGDSALYLCASSLADRGYEKLFFGSGTQLSVL.

Concerning this clone itself: Read coverage stops 3 residues before the CDR3 terminus; the germline J gene supplies the remainder. The chain links TRBV7-8 to TRBJ1-5; a weak D match, TRBD1 (6 bases). There are 14 residues in the CDR3. Trimming left V 5 bases short and J 5 bases short, with 13 bases between. Germline-derived CDR1 and CDR2 are SGHVS and FQNEAQ. The sequenced part of the CDR3 DNA is TGTGCCAGCAGCGTCCGGACAGCCGATCAGCCC. Translating gives CASSVRTADQP. The entire CDR3 reads CASSVRTADQPQHF.

A note on this clone: The read terminates 3 residues ahead of where the CDR3 ends, so the germline J gene completes it. The chain uses TRBV18 and TRBJ2-3; 9 bases line up with TRBD2. V shed 6 bases, J shed 1 base, and the junction held 8 bases outside the gene matches. This CDR3 region has 16 residues. Per the germline V gene, CDR1 is KGHSH and CDR2 is LQKENI. This chain's CDR3 is CASSAAVAGGTDTQYF. The CDR3 DNA, read in part, is TGTGCCAGCTCGGCCGCGGTAGCGGGGGGCACAGATACG.

Note on this clone: The read falls 3 residues short of the CDR3 end, and the missing part is taken from the germline J gene. V usage is TRBV7-9 and J usage is TRBJ2-1; 7 bases align to TRBD1. This CDR3 is 14 amino acids long. With 6 bases clipped from V and 0 bases from J, the junction kept 2 bases outside the gene matches. Germline V gene lookup returns CDR1 SEHNR and CDR2 FQNEAQ (reference sequence). The DNA read from the CDR3 is TGTGCCAGCAGTCGGGACAGCTCCTACAATGAG. Translating it yields CASSRDSSYNE. The whole CDR3 is CASSRDSSYNEQFF.

This clone was detected a few times. From the germline J gene comes the end of the CDR3, since the read stops 3 residues before it. The gene calls are TRBV5-6 and TRBJ2-7, with 7 positions matching TRBD1. The CDR3 length is 14 residues. Germline V CDR1 and CDR2: SGHDT, YYEEEE. Trimming removed 0 bases from V and 3 bases from J; junction bases left unmatched: 3. The sequenced CDR3 bases are TGTGCCAGCAGCTTGGGACAGGGCGGCTACGAG. It codes for CASSLGQGGYE. The whole CDR3 protein reads CASSLGQGGYEQYF. The full variable domain, completed using reference TRBV5-6 and TRBJ2-7, is DAGVTQSPTHLIKTRGQQVTLRCSPKSGHDTVSWYQQALGQGPQFIFQYYEEEERQRGNFPDRFSGHQFPNYSSELNVNALLLGDSALYLCASSLGQGGYEQYFGPGTRLTVT.

With regard to this clone: The read halts 3 residues ahead of the CDR3 end, with the missing end drawn from the germline J gene. The rearrangement links TRBV30 to TRBJ2-5, with a weak D call TRBD2 (6 bases). Germline V CDR1 and CDR2: GTSNPN, SVGIG (reference sequence). V was pared by 0 bases and J by 1 base, with 12 bases between. The CDR3 contains 15 residues. CDR3 DNA, as far as it was read: TGTGCCTGGAGTGTACTTCGGGGGTCCCAAGAGACC. Translating gives CAWSVLRGSQET. In full, the CDR3 is CAWSVLRGSQETQYF.

This clone was picked up a small number of times. The CDR3 end is not reached by the read, which stops 3 residues before it; the germline J gene fills it in. This chain uses TRBV18 with TRBJ2-7, with 7 bases identical to TRBD1. This CDR3 is 16 amino acids long. Germline V gene sequence: CDR1 KGHSH, CDR2 LQKENI. V lost 1 base to trimming and J lost 0 bases; unmatched junction nucleotides: 6. CDR3 bases read: TGTGCCAGCTCACCACTGGGACAGACCCACTCCTACGAG. Its translation: CASSPLGQTHSYE. In full, the CDR3 is CASSPLGQTHSYEQYF. The full variable domain, in which reference TRBV18 and TRBJ2-7 provide the parts outside the CDR3, is NAGVMQNPRHLVRRRGQEARLRCSPMKGHSHVYWYRQLPEEGLKFMVYLQKENIIDESGMPKERFSAEFPKEGPSILRIQQVVRGDSAAYFCASSPLGQTHSYEQYFGPGTRLTVT.

The sample holds a few counts of this clone. The read stops 3 residues short of the end of the CDR3; the missing end is completed from the germline J gene. J is TRBJ2-3 and V is TRBV19; TRBD2 might be the D (5 bases). This CDR3 is 13 amino acids long. Germline assignment: CDR1 LNHDA and CDR2 SQIVND (reference sequence). The ends were cut back, 3 bases at V and 5 bases at J, with 9 bases in the middle. The CDR3 bases that were read are TGTGCCAGTAGTATCTTACGGGGAGATACG. This gives the protein CASSILRGDT. The full-length CDR3 reads as CASSILRGDTQYF.

As concerns this clone: With the read ending 3 residues before the CDR3 end, the germline J gene is used to fill in that end. This chain uses TRBV30 with TRBJ1-6; 9 bases line up with TRBD1. Germline loops: CDR1 GTSNPN, CDR2 SVGIG (reference sequence). The junction had 12 bases not matched to a gene; V was cut back by 5 bases and J by 10 bases. The CDR3 is made up of 15 amino acids. CDR3 loop: CAWESVGQGYSPLHF. CDR3 bases read: TGTGCCTGGGAATCAGTAGGACAGGGGTACTCACCC.

As regards this clone: The read gets to within 3 residues of the CDR3 end, and the germline J gene fills in the rest. The chain links TRBV7-3 to TRBJ2-3; TRBD2 matches at 9 bases. J lost 3 bases, V lost 5 bases, and 3 bases had no gene match. In germline, CDR1 is SGHTA, CDR2 FQGTGA. The CDR3 is 14 residues long. The CDR3 DNA, read in part, is TGTGCCAGCAGCCCCACTAGCGGGACAGATACG. Translating it yields CASSPTSGTDT. The CDR3 reads in full as CASSPTSGTDTQYF.

Only a few counts were recorded for this clone. The sequence runs out 3 residues before the end of the CDR3; the remainder is reconstructed from the germline J gene. V is TRBV7-8 and J is TRBJ2-7; TRBD1 matches at 9 bases. The CDR3 has 18 amino acids. Trimming cost V 0 bases and J 3 bases; bases outside gene matches: 12. The germline V gene encodes CDR1 SGHVS and CDR2 FQNEAQ. The CDR3 sequence is CASSLADRWGQGYYEQYF. The DNA read from the CDR3 is TGTGCCAGCAGCTTAGCGGACCGATGGGGACAGGGATACTACGAG.

This clone has a handful of counts. Sequencing ends 3 residues short of the CDR3 end; the germline J gene provides the rest. J is TRBJ2-1 and V is TRBV30; TRBD2 matches at 8 bases. Germline V gene lookup returns CDR1 GTSNPN and CDR2 SVGIG (reference sequence). The CDR3 covers 14 residues. V was clipped by 4 bases and J by 6 bases; unmatched bases: 8. The sequenced part of the CDR3 DNA is TGTGCCTGGATTCGGGGGGGAGGGAGCAATGAG. It specifies CAWIRGGGSNE. The whole CDR3 region reads CAWIRGGGSNEQFF.

This clone turned up a few times. The DNA ends 3 residues before the CDR3 does, and the rest of the CDR3 is filled in from the germline J gene. This rearrangement joins TRBV19 to TRBJ2-4, with D uncertain. The CDR3 covers 15 residues. Trimming stripped 1 base from V and 8 bases from J, with 15 bases between. From germline, CDR1 is LNHDA and CDR2 SQIVND (reference sequence). Partial CDR3 DNA: TGTGCCAGTAGTATAGCCCTAGGATGGTCAGACATT. Amino acids: CASSIALGWSDI. The complete CDR3 sequence is CASSIALGWSDIQYF. Combining the CDR3 with reference TRBV19 and TRBJ2-4 gives the whole variable domain DGGITQSPKYLFRKEGQNVTLSCEQNLNHDAMYWYRQDPGQGLRLIYYSQIVNDFQKGDIAEGYSVSREKKESFPLTVTSAQKNPTAFYLCASSIALGWSDIQYFGAGTRLSVL.

The chain's CDR3 is CASSSRVYNEQFF. Partial CDR3 DNA: TGTGCCAGCAGCTCCAGGGTCTACAATGAG. The chain is built from TRBV7-2 and TRBJ2-1, with D possibly being TRBD1 (5 bases). The missing CDR3 end, 3 residues past where the read stops, is filled in from the germline J gene. Germline CDR1 and CDR2: SGHTA and FQGNSA. The CDR3 contains 13 residues. The V end lost 4 bases, the J end lost 3 bases, and 7 bases lay between the germline ends. The complete variable domain, with remaining parts taken from reference TRBV7-2 and TRBJ2-1, reads GAGVSQSPSNKVTEKGKDVELRCDPISGHTALYWYRQSLGQGLEFLIYFQGNSAPDKSGLPSDRFSAERTGGSVSTLTIQRTQQEDSAVYLCASSSRVYNEQFFGPGTRLTVL.

A word on this clone: Sequencing ends 3 residues short of the CDR3 end; the germline J gene provides the rest. The rearrangement joins TRBV19 to TRBJ2-7; D possibly corresponds to TRBD1 (6 bases). The CDR3 is 12 residues long. Germline loops: CDR1 LNHDA, CDR2 SQIVND (reference sequence). Between the trimmed V and J ends, which lost 4 bases and 4 bases, there was a span of 8 bases. CDR3 DNA, as far as it was read: TGTGCCAGTAGTAACAGGGATTACGAG. Protein product: CASSNRDYE. The full CDR3 reads CASSNRDYEQYF.

With respect to this clone: The read ends 3 residues early relative to the CDR3; the germline J gene fills the gap. This chain uses TRBV13 with TRBJ2-2, with 7 bases identical to TRBD2. CDR3 length: 15 residues. Looked up from germline, CDR1 is PRHDT and CDR2 is FYEKMQ (reference sequence). After removal of 5 bases from V and 0 bases from J, the junction contained 3 bases not matched to a gene. Partial CDR3 DNA: TGTGCCAGCAGCCCCGCGGGAGCGAACACCGGGGAG. Amino acid sequence: CASSPAGANTGE. The full CDR3 protein is CASSPAGANTGELFF.

This clone showed up just a few times. The read finishes 3 residues shy of the CDR3 end, and the germline J gene is used to complete it. This chain connects TRBV18 to TRBJ1-6, with TRBD1 matching over 11 bases. CDR1 KGHSH and CDR2 LQKENI come from the germline V gene. The length of the CDR3 is 16 residues. Unmatched junction bases numbered 9, after V lost 4 bases and J lost 10 bases. The CDR3 loop reads CASSRNMGQGDSPLHF. The sequenced CDR3 bases are TGTGCCAGCTCACGCAATATGGGACAGGGGGACTCACCC. The variable domain in full, with the rest retrieved from reference TRBV18 and TRBJ1-6, is NAGVMQNPRHLVRRRGQEARLRCSPMKGHSHVYWYRQLPEEGLKFMVYLQKENIIDESGMPKERFSAEFPKEGPSILRIQQVVRGDSAAYFCASSRNMGQGDSPLHFGNGTRLTVT.

This clone has a handful of counts. The read stops 3 residues short of the end of the CDR3; the missing end is completed from the germline J gene. The rearrangement uses TRBV7-2 and TRBJ2-7; 13 bases are a match to TRBD2. With V trimmed by 5 bases and J by 4 bases, 5 bases remained unmatched. The germline gives CDR1 SGHTA, CDR2 FQGNSA. CDR3 length: 15 amino acids. The part of the CDR3 DNA that was read is TGTGCCAGCAGCCCCAGGACTAGCGGGGGATACGAG. Its translation: CASSPRTSGGYE. The complete CDR3 sequence is CASSPRTSGGYEQYF.

As concerns this clone: The observed sequence ends 3 residues before the CDR3 terminus, with the missing tail filled in from the germline J gene. The V call is TRBV18, the J call TRBJ1-4; weak D call: TRBD1 (6 bases). CDR3 length equals 13 residues. Germline CDR1 is KGHSH and CDR2 is LQKENI. CDR3: CASSPSLDSKLFF. CDR3 DNA (partial): TGTGCCAGCTCACCCTCTCTGGACAGCAAA.

Turning to this clone: The read falls 3 residues short of the CDR3 end, and the missing part is taken from the germline J gene. The chain joins TRBV19 to TRBJ1-1; 7 nucleotides agree with TRBD1. Germline CDR1 reads LNHDA; CDR2 reads SQIVND (reference sequence). This CDR3 is 13 amino acids long. Unmatched junction bases numbered 5, after V lost 6 bases and J lost 4 bases. The CDR3 here is CASRSGQLTEAFF. The covered CDR3 bases are TGTGCCAGTAGATCGGGACAGCTCACTGAA.

This clone was seen more than once but under ten times. The read gets to within 3 residues of the CDR3 end, and the germline J gene fills in the rest. The chain recombines TRBV7-9 with TRBJ1-4; perhaps TRBD1 as D (5 bases). Germline values: CDR1 SEHNR, CDR2 FQNEAQ (reference sequence). There are 15 residues in the CDR3. With 5 bases removed from V and 3 bases from J, the gap between germline ends came to 13 bases. This chain's CDR3 is CASSSQGAPNEKLFF. The covered CDR3 bases are TGTGCCAGCAGCAGCCAAGGGGCGCCTAATGAAAAA.

This clone is labeled as medium-sized. Read sequence stops 3 residues before the CDR3 end, and the germline J gene provides the missing end. This chain uses TRBV5-4 with TRBJ2-1; D might be TRBD2 (7 bases). The CDR3 is 13 amino acids. Trimming took 2 bases from V and 7 from J, leaving 10 bases between them. Germline V gene lookup returns CDR1 SGHNT and CDR2 YYREEE (reference sequence). The sequenced CDR3 bases are TGTGCCAGCAGCTTAAGGGGGGGGAATGAG. This codes for CASSLRGGNE. The CDR3, in full, reads CASSLRGGNEQFF.

With regard to this clone: The read ends 3 residues early relative to the CDR3; the germline J gene fills the gap. J is TRBJ2-3 and V is TRBV7-3, with TRBD2 matching 14 bases. The CDR3 spans 18 residues. Germline loops: CDR1 SGHTA, CDR2 FQGTGA. The J segment lost 6 bases and the V segment lost 4 bases, leaving 12 bases of the junction unmatched. CDR3 amino acids: CASSSQPGTSGGYDTQYF. CDR3 DNA (partial): TGTGCCAGCAGCTCTCAACCCGGGACTAGCGGGGGCTACGATACG.

To note about this clone: Coverage ceases 3 residues before the CDR3 finishes, and the germline J gene fills in the end. J is TRBJ1-2 and V is TRBV18; TRBD1 aligns across 7 bases. This CDR3 contains 12 residues. J was trimmed by 5 bases and V by 6 bases; bases with no gene match: 3. Germline V gene sequence: CDR1 KGHSH, CDR2 LQKENI. This CDR3 reads CASSGQTYGYTF. The sequenced CDR3 bases are TGTGCCAGCTCGGGACAGACTTATGGC.

For this clone: The missing CDR3 end, 3 residues past where the read stops, is filled in from the germline J gene. V is TRBV6-2 or TRBV6-3 and J is TRBJ1-1, with no clear D. Germline-derived CDR1 and CDR2 are MNHEY and SVGEGT. V was pared by 2 bases and J by 1 base, with 8 bases between. This CDR3 contains 14 residues. The CDR3: CASSYTTGNTEAFF. Incomplete CDR3 DNA: TGTGCCAGCAGTTACACTACGGGGAACACTGAA.

This clone was observed a handful of times. The read falls 3 residues short of the CDR3 end, and the missing part is taken from the germline J gene. The rearrangement links TRBV19 to TRBJ1-1; TRBD1 aligns across 7 bases. The trim removed 3 bases at V and 5 bases at J, leaving 6 bases unmatched. Germline lookup yields CDR1 LNHDA and CDR2 SQIVND (reference sequence). The CDR3 length is 14 residues. The CDR3 DNA, read in part, is TGTGCCAGTAGTATCTGGCAGGGGGATACTGAA. Protein product: CASSIWQGDTE. The whole CDR3 sequence is CASSIWQGDTEAFF.